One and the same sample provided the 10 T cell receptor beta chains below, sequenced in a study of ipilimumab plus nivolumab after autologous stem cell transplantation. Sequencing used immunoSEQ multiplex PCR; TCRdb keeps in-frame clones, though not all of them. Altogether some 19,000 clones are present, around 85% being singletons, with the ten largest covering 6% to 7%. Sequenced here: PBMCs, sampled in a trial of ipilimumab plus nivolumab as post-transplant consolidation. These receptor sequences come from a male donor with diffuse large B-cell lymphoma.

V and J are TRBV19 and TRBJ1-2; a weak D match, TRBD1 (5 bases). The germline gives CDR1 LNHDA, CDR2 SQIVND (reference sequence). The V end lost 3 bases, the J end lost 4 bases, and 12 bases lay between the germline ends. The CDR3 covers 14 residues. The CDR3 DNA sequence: TGTGCCAGTAGTATGGGGGACCAACTCTATGGCTACACCTTC. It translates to CASSMGDQLYGYTF.

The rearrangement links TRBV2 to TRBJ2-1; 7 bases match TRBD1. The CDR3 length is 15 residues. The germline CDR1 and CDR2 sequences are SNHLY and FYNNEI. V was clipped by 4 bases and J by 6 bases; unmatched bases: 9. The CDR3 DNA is TGTGCCAGCAGTGCCCCCGGGACAGCTTTCAATGAGCAGTTCTTC. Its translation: CASSAPGTAFNEQFF. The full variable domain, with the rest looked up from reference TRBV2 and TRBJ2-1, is EPEVTQTPSHQVTQMGQEVILRCVPISNHLYFYWYRQILGQKVEFLVSFYNNEISEKSEIFDDQFSVERPDGSNFTLKIRSTKLEDSAMYFCASSAPGTAFNEQFFGPGTRLTVL.

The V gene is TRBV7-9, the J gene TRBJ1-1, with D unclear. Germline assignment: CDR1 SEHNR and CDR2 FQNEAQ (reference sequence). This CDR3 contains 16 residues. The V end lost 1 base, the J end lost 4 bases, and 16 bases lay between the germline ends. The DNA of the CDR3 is TGTGCCAGCAGCTTAGGTTACCAGCGGGTGGTCACTGAAGCTTTCTTT. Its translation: CASSLGYQRVVTEAFF.

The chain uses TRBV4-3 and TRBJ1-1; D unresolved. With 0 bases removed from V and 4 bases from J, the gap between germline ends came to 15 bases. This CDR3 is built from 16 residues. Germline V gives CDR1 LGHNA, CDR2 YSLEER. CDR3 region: CASSQEPPPPGTEAFF. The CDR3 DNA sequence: TGCGCCAGCAGCCAAGAGCCTCCCCCTCCGGGCACTGAAGCTTTCTTT.

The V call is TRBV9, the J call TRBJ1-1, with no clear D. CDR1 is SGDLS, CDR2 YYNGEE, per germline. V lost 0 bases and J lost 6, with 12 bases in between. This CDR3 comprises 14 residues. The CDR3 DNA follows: TGTGCCAGCAGCGTAGTACCCCACTGGGCTGAAGCTTTCTTT. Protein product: CASSVVPHWAEAFF.

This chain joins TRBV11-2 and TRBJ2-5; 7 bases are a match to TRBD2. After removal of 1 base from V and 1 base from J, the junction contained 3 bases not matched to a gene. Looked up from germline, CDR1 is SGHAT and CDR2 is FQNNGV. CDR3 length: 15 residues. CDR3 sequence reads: CASSLVGRVQETQYF. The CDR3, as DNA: TGTGCCAGCAGCTTAGTGGGGAGGGTCCAAGAGACCCAGTACTTC. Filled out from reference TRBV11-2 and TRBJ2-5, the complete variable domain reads EAGVAQSPRYKIIEKRQSVAFWCNPISGHATLYWYQQILGQGPKLLIQFQNNGVVDDSQLPKDRFSAERLKGVDSTLKIQPAKLEDSAVYLCASSLVGRVQETQYFGPGTRLLVL.

CDR3 protein: CSVAPDGFFSSTDTQYF. For the CDR3, the DNA is TGCAGCGTAGCCCCGGACGGATTCTTTTCTAGCACAGATACGCAGTATTTT. The J gene is TRBJ2-3, the V gene TRBV29-1, with unresolved D. V was trimmed by 6 bases and J by 0 bases, leaving 22 bases between them. The germline V gene encodes CDR1 SQVTM and CDR2 ANQGSEA. The CDR3 loop spans 17 amino acids.

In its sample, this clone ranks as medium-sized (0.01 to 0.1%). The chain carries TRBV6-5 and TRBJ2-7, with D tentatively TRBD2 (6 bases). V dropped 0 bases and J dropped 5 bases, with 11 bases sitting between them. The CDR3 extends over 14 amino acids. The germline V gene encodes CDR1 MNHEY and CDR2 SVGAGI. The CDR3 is CASSYSERGDEQYF. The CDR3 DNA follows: TGTGCCAGCAGTTACTCCGAGCGCGGGGACGAGCAGTACTTC.

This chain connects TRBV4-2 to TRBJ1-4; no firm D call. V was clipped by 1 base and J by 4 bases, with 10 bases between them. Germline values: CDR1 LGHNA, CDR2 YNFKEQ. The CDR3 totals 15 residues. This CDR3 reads CASSQVAGLNEKLFF. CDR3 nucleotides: TGTGCCAGCAGCCAAGTGGCGGGTCTTAATGAAAAACTGTTTTTT.

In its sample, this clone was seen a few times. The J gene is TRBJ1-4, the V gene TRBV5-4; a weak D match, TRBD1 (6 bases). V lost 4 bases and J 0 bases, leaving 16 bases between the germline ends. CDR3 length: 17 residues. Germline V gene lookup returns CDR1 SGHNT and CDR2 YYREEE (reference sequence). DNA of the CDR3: TGTGCCAGCAGCCCCCGCCCCGGACAGTCAACTAATGAAAAACTGTTTTTT. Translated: CASSPRPGQSTNEKLFF.